These T cell receptor beta chains were read from a single sample in a study of shared clonotypes between healthy human individuals. Assay: immunoSEQ multiplex PCR; the TCRdb copy retains only in-frame clones and omits some. The sample includes approximately 320,000 clones, roughly 91% of them seen just once. Sequencing input: memory CD8+ T cells sorted from blood. Receptors originate from a man younger than 35 in good health. The CDR3 runs from the conserved cysteine through the conserved F or W. D genes are given only for firm matches. Where a row states a size, it is once, few, many or the class of an expanded clone; other rows omit it.

CDR3nt | CDR3aa | v_gene | d_gene | j_gene | abundance
TGCGCCAGCAGCCACCGACAGGGCCGTGCAACTAATGAAAAACTGTTTTTT | CASSHRQGRATNEKLFF | TRBV4-1 | TRBD1 | TRBJ1-4 | NA
TGTGCCAGCAGTGAAGAAGTCCAGGGCTTAAGCACAGATACGCAGTATTTT | CASSEEVQGLSTDTQYF | TRBV6-1 | NA | TRBJ2-3 | NA
TGTGCCAGCAGCCCGCTATTGGGCGAGCAGTACTTC | CASSPLLGEQYF | TRBV5-6 | NA | TRBJ2-7 | NA
TGCGCCAGCAGCCAAGGGGGAAGCTACACCTTC | CASSQGGSYTF | TRBV4-3 | NA | TRBJ1-2 | NA
TGTGCCAGCAGTGAAGAAACGGGAGGTGCAGATACGCAGTATTTT | CASSEETGGADTQYF | TRBV6-1 | TRBD2 | TRBJ2-3 | NA
TGCGCCAGCAGCCACCATGTTCAGGGGCTGGATGGCTACACCTTC | CASSHHVQGLDGYTF | TRBV4-1 | NA | TRBJ1-2 | NA
TGTGCCATCAGTGGGGCTAGCGGTCCCCAGTCCTACAATGAGCAGTTCTTC | CAISGASGPQSYNEQFF | TRBV10-3 | TRBD2 | TRBJ2-1 | once
TGTGCCAGCAGTGAATACGGGACAGGGGGAACAGGCGAGCAGTACTTC | CASSEYGTGGTGEQYF | TRBV25-1 | TRBD1 | TRBJ2-7 | NA
TGTGCCTGGAGTTGGGGCACCGGGGAGCTGTTTTTT | CAWSWGTGELFF | TRBV30 | NA | TRBJ2-2 | NA
TGTGCCAGCAGCGGGGACAGGGTGATTCGTCAGCCCCAGCATTTT | CASSGDRVIRQPQHF | TRBV5-8 | TRBD1 | TRBJ1-5 | NA
TGTGCCAGCAGCCGGGGACAGGACCATCCGAACACTGAAGCTTTCTTT | CASSRGQDHPNTEAFF | TRBV7-9 | TRBD1 | TRBJ1-1 | NA
TGTGCCAGCAGTTGGACAGGCCCTAACTATGGCTACACCTTC | CASSWTGPNYGYTF | TRBV28 | TRBD1 | TRBJ1-2 | NA